This T cell receptor beta chain was captured in a study of Graves' ophthalmopathy and Graves' hyperthyroidism. The CDR3 runs 14 residues. V lost 5 bases to trimming and J lost 3 bases, with 13 bases between them. Transcripts of RNA were the source for amplifying TCR beta CDR3 regions. RT-PCR in the first round used HTBI primers; a second-round multiplex PCR followed. From the multiplex PCR reads, TCRdb called clonotypes with MiXCR, one entry per CDR3 protein. The sample lists around 1,000,000 distinct CDR3 sequences; about 38% were seen once. This clonotype came up a few times. Additional autoimmune diseases, uncontrolled infections, pregnancy or lactation disqualified patients.

The sample was peripheral blood or thyroid tissue (not recorded which). This clonotype originated in an adult man with Graves' hyperthyroidism. V usage is TRBV12-3 or TRBV12-4 and J usage is TRBJ1-1, with TRBD1 as a possible D gene (5 bases). Written as DNA, the CDR3 is TGTGCCAGCAGTCCTAGGGGCAGGGACACTGAAGCTTTCTTT. It codes for CASSPRGRDTEAFF.